The clone carrying this T cell receptor (beta chain) has just a few counts. One entry per CDR3 protein results from TCRdb running MiXCR on the 5' RACE reads. The profile shows 510,000 or so distinct CDR3 sequences, 13% to 15% of them singletons. This record belongs to a study of identical twins. V lost 3 bases, J lost 2 bases, and 5 bases stayed unmatched. Germline values: CDR1 SGHRS, CDR2 YFSETQ. The CDR3 extends over 16 amino acids. The sample also formed part of further work on yellow fever vaccine responses in identical twins.

The sequencing sample was made of CD4+ T cells sorted from blood. V and J are TRBV5-1 and TRBJ2-1; 10 bases map to TRBD2. The TCR comes from a young woman in good health. For the CDR3, the DNA is TGCGCCAGCAGCTGGAGCGGGAGGGGCGCCTACAATGAGCAGTTCTTC. Translating it yields CASSWSGRGAYNEQFF.